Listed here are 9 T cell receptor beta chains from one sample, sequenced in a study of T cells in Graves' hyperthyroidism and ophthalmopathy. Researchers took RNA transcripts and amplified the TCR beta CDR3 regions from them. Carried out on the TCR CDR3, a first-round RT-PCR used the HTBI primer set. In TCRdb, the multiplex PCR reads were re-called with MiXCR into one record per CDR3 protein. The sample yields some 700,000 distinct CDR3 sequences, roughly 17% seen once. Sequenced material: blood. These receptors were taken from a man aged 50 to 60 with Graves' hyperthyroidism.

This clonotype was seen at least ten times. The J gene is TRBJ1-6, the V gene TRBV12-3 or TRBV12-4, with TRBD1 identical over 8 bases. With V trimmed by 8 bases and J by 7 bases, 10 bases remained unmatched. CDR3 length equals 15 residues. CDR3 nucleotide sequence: TGTGCCAGCCGGTTAGGCAGGGGGCGAAATTCACCCCTCCACTTT. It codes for CASRLGRGRNSPLHF.

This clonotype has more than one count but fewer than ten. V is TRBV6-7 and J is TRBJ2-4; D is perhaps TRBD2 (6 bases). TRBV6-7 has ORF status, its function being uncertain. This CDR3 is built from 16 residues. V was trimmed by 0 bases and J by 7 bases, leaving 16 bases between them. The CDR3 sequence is CASSYSAGSGRNIQYF. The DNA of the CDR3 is TGTGCCAGCAGTTACTCTGCTGGGTCAGGGAGGAACATTCAGTACTTC.

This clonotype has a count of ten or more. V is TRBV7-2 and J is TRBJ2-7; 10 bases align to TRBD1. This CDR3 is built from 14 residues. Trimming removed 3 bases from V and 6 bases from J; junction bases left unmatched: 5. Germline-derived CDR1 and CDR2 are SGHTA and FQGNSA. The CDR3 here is CASSFWDRGTEQYF. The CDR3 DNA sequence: TGTGCCAGCAGCTTCTGGGACAGGGGCACCGAGCAGTACTTC.

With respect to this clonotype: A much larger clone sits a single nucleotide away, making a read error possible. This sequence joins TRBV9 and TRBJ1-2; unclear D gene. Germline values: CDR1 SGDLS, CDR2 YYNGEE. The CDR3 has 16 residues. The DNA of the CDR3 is TGTGCCAGGAGCGTAGGGCTTTCAGGTTTTGACTATGGCTACACCTTC. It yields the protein CARSVGLSGFDYGYTF. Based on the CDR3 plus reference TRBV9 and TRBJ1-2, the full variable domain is DSGVTQTPKHLITATGQRVTLRCSPRSGDLSVYWYQQSLDQGLQFLIQYYNGEERAKGNILERFSAQQFPDLHSELNLSSLELGDSALYFCARSVGLSGFDYGYTFGSGTRLTVV.

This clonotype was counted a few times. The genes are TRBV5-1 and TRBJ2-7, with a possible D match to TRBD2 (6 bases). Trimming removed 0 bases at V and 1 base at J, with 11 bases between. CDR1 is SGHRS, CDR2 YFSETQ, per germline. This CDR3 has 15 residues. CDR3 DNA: TGCGCCAGCAGCTTGGACGGGAGCCCTTCCTACGAGCAGTACTTC. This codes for CASSLDGSPSYEQYF.

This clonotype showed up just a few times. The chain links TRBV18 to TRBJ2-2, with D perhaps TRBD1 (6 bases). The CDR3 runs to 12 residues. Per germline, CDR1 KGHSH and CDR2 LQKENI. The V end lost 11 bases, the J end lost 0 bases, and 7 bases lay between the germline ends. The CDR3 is CAAGANTGELFF. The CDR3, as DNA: TGTGCCGCAGGGGCGAACACCGGGGAGCTGTTTTTT.

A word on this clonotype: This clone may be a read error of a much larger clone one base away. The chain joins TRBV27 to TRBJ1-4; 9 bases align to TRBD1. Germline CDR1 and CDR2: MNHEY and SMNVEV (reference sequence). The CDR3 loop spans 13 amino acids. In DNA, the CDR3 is TGTGACAGTGGGGACAGGGACAATGAAAAACTGTTTTTT. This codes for CDSGDRDNEKLFF.

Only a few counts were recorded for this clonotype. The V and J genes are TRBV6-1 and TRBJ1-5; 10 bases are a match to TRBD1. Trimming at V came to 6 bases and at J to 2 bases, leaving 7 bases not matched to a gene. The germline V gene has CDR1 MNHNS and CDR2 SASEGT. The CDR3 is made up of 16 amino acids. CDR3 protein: CASRRTGGLGNQPQHF. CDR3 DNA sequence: TGTGCCAGCAGAAGGACAGGGGGTTTAGGCAATCAGCCCCAGCATTTT.

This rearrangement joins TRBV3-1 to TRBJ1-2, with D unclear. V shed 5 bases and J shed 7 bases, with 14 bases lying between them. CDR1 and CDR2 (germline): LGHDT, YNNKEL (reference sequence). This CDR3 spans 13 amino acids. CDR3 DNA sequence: TGTGCCAGCAGCGAAAGGGCGCGTCTTGGCTACACCTTC. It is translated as CASSERARLGYTF.